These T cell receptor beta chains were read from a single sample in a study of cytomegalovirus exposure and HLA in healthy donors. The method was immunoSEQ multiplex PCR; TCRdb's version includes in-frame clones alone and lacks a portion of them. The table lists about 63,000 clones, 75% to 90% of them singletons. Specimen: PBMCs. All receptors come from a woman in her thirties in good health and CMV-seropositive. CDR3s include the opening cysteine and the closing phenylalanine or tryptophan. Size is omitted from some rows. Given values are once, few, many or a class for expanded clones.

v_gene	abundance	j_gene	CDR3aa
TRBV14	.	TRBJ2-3	CASSQDRLRDYSWAQYF
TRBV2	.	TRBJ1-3	CASTLQGYGNTIYF
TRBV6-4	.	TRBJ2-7	CASTGNWTSGKKYGYEQHF
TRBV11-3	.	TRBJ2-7	CASSLERGYEQYF
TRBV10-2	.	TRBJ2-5	CASSTAGGNQETQYF
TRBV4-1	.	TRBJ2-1	CASSQGLVREQFF
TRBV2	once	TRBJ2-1	CASSLHEQFF
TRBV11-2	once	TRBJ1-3	CASSLDSGPGNTIYF
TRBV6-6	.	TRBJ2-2	CASSYSRLANTGELFF
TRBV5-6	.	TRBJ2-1	CASTLTGGLSSEQFF
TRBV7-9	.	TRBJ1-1	CASSPRERGTEAFF
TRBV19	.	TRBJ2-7	CASSATSANEQYF
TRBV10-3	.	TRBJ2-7	CAISESRAISYEQYF
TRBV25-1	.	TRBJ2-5	CASSEWGRAQETQYF
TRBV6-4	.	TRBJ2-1	CASRETSGEYNEQFF
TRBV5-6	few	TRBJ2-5	CASSSLGTSGSKTETQYF
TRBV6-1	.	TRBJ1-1	CASSNYGARNTEAFF
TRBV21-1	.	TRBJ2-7	CASSKGTSGPSYEQYF
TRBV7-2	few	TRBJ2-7	CASSSPPGLAGVLSYEQYF
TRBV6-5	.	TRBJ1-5	CASGQSRDNQPQHF